The 24 T cell receptor beta chains below all came from one sample that was sequenced in a study of molecular identifiers for immune sequencing clone quantification. MiXCR was run by TCRdb on the PCR reads, yielding one entry per CDR3 protein. Of about half a million distinct CDR3 sequences detected, over 20% appear once; the ten largest clones hold about 0.84%. Specimen: naive CD8+ T cells from blood, with Jurkat cell RNA spiked in. Subset denoted: FACS-sorted CD8+CD4-CCR7+CD45RA+ naive T cells. The receptor source for this set is a human donor in good health. Some libraries in this study had Jurkat cell RNA spiked in.

This clonotype was seen more than once but under ten times. This rearrangement joins TRBV7-9 to TRBJ2-5; tentatively, D is TRBD1 (5 bases). The CDR3 runs to 13 residues. The V end was cut by 5 bases, the J end by 0 bases, with 7 bases between. CDR1 SEHNR and CDR2 FQNEAQ come from the germline V gene (reference sequence). CDR3 bases: TGTGCCAGCAGCCCGGACAACCAAGAGACCCAGTACTTC. Encoded protein: CASSPDNQETQYF.

The genes are TRBV18 and TRBJ1-3; D remains unclear. The V gene lost 2 bases and the J gene lost 0 bases, with 11 bases spanning the gap. CDR3 size: 16 residues. Per the germline V gene, CDR1 is KGHSH and CDR2 is LQKENI. The CDR3: CASSPRFTLSGNTIYF. The CDR3 DNA reads TGTGCCAGCTCACCAAGATTTACACTCTCTGGAAACACCATATATTTT. Using reference TRBV18 and TRBJ1-3 for the parts outside the CDR3, the full variable domain is NAGVMQNPRHLVRRRGQEARLRCSPMKGHSHVYWYRQLPEEGLKFMVYLQKENIIDESGMPKERFSAEFPKEGPSILRIQQVVRGDSAAYFCASSPRFTLSGNTIYFGEGSWLTVV.

In this sample, this clonotype turned up many times. The CDR3 protein is CASSFGTGDGAFF. CDR3 nucleotide sequence: TGTGCCAGCAGCTTCGGGACAGGGGACGGAGCTTTCTTT. V and J are TRBV5-8 and TRBJ1-1; 10 nucleotides align to TRBD1. Trimming cost V 2 bases and J 10 bases; bases outside gene matches: 5. Germline V gene data show CDR1 as SGHTS and CDR2 as YDEGEE. This CDR3 comprises 13 residues.

CDR3 sequence (DNA): TGTGCCAGCAGCCCGGGCCGGCGGGAGCAGTTCTTC. Encoded protein: CASSPGRREQFF. The chain uses TRBV7-2 and TRBJ2-1; D gene uncertain. Trimming took 5 bases from V and 10 from J, leaving 12 bases between them. CDR1 and CDR2 (germline): SGHTA, FQGNSA. The CDR3 runs to 12 residues.

The chain is built from TRBV20-1 and TRBJ2-7, with D unresolved. The CDR3 loop spans 15 amino acids. In germline, CDR1 is DFQATT, CDR2 SNEGSKA (reference sequence). Trimming took 0 bases from V and 8 from J, leaving 20 bases between them. The CDR3 reads CSARDIGVAGDKQYF. Written as DNA, the CDR3 is TGCAGTGCTAGAGATATTGGGGTGGCAGGTGATAAGCAGTACTTC.

About this clonotype itself: A much larger clone differs from this one at a single base, so this may be a read error. The conserved phenylalanine or tryptophan normally closing the CDR3 is absent here, so this likely arose from a read error. V is TRBV30 and J is TRBJ2-3, with 7 bases matching TRBD1. Trimming at V came to 0 bases and at J to 1 base, leaving 1 base not matched to a gene. Per the germline V gene, CDR1 is GTSNPN and CDR2 is SVGIG (reference sequence). This CDR3 has 14 amino acids. The CDR3 DNA sequence: TGTGCCTGGAGTGTAGGACAGGGCACAGATACGCAGTATCTT. This translates into CAWSVGQGTDTQYL.

This clonotype was seen many times. The V gene is TRBV6-5, the J gene TRBJ1-1; possibly TRBD1 for D (6 bases). Germline V gene lookup returns CDR1 MNHEY and CDR2 SVGAGI. Trimming shortened V by 6 bases and J by 3 bases, and 14 bases separated the two germline ends. CDR3 length: 14 residues. The CDR3 loop is CASSIIPGDTEAFF. CDR3 in DNA: TGTGCCAGCAGCATCATTCCAGGGGACACTGAAGCTTTCTTT.

V is TRBV6-5 and J is TRBJ2-1; D not resolved. CDR3 length equals 16 residues. Trimming left V 0 bases short and J 0 bases short, with 9 bases between. The germline gives CDR1 MNHEY, CDR2 SVGAGI. The CDR3 DNA is TGTGCCAGCAGTTACTCAAAGGGTTCCTCCTACAATGAGCAGTTCTTC. This codes for CASSYSKGSSYNEQFF.

The V gene is TRBV12-3 or TRBV12-4, the J gene TRBJ1-1, with D unclear. The CDR3 covers 13 residues. Trimming shortened V by 3 bases and J by 5 bases, and 10 bases separated the two germline ends. CDR3 in DNA: TGTGCCAGCAGTTTTTTAGGGCGAACTGAAGCTTTCTTT. Its translation: CASSFLGRTEAFF.

The V call is TRBV7-9, the J call TRBJ1-4; tentative D call: TRBD1 (5 bases). Trimming removed 5 bases at V and 5 bases at J, with 12 bases between. This CDR3 is 14 amino acids long. Germline V gene lookup returns CDR1 SEHNR and CDR2 FQNEAQ (reference sequence). The CDR3 loop is CASSPWDQNEKLFF. CDR3 nucleotide sequence: TGTGCCAGCAGCCCATGGGACCAGAATGAAAAACTGTTTTTT.

This clonotype was seen repeatedly, ten times or more. The rearrangement joins TRBV10-3 to TRBJ2-3; D uncertain. Germline V gene data show CDR1 as ENHRY and CDR2 as SYGVKD. Trimming stripped 4 bases from V and 3 bases from J, with 11 bases between. This CDR3 comprises 14 residues. The CDR3 bases are TGTGCCATCAGTGCCGGCCCTGAAACAGATACGCAGTATTTT. Its translation is CAISAGPETDTQYF.

To note about this clonotype: A much larger clonotype is one base distant, so this may be a read error. V gene TRBV5-1 combines with J gene TRBJ2-1, with D possibly TRBD2 on 5 matching bases. The germline V gene has CDR1 SGHRS and CDR2 YFSETQ. This CDR3 has 16 residues. The CDR3 bases are TGCACCAGCGGCCCCGGTTCGGCGGCTTCCTACAATGAGCAGTTCTTC. This codes for CTSGPGSAASYNEQFF.

This clonotype was recorded many times. The chain carries TRBV6-2 or TRBV6-3 and TRBJ2-7; no firm D call. CDR3 length: 13 amino acids. With 7 bases removed from V and 3 bases from J, the gap between germline ends came to 13 bases. Looked up from germline, CDR1 is MNHEY and CDR2 is SVGEGT. This CDR3 reads CASTRRDRYEQYF. The CDR3 DNA sequence: TGTGCCAGCACCCGGAGAGACCGCTACGAGCAGTACTTC.

The chain uses TRBV12-3 or TRBV12-4 and TRBJ1-5; D perhaps matches TRBD1 (6 bases). This CDR3 is 17 amino acids long. The ends were cut back, 5 bases at V and 3 bases at J, with 20 bases in the middle. This chain's CDR3 is CASSITRDIAFNQPQHF. CDR3 DNA sequence: TGTGCCAGCAGTATCACCCGGGACATCGCTTTCAATCAGCCCCAGCATTTT.

The chain carries TRBV29-1 and TRBJ2-1; the D gene is possibly TRBD1 (5 bases). With 7 bases removed from V and 1 base from J, the gap between germline ends came to 14 bases. CDR1 and CDR2 (germline): SQVTM, ANQGSEA. The CDR3 loop spans 14 amino acids. CDR3 sequence: CSAVRRGSYNEQFF. As DNA, the CDR3 is TGCAGCGCAGTAAGAAGGGGTTCCTACAATGAGCAGTTCTTC.

This clonotype was counted many times. The rearrangement links TRBV19 to TRBJ2-3; a weak D match, TRBD1 (5 bases). The germline gives CDR1 LNHDA, CDR2 SQIVND (reference sequence). V was shortened by 8 bases and J by 1 base, with 7 bases between the two germline ends. CDR3 length: 12 amino acids. For the CDR3, the DNA is TGTGCCAGTCTAGGGGGCACAGATACGCAGTATTTT. Translated, it gives CASLGGTDTQYF.

J is TRBJ1-1 and V is TRBV4-1; tentatively, D is TRBD1 (5 bases). CDR1 and CDR2 from the germline V gene are MGHRA and YSYEKL. V lost 1 base to trimming and J lost 4 bases, with 13 bases between them. This CDR3 spans 15 amino acids. The CDR3 protein is CASSQVGGRVTEAFF. CDR3 sequence (DNA): TGCGCCAGCAGCCAAGTGGGGGGAAGGGTCACTGAAGCTTTCTTT.

The rearrangement links TRBV11-2 to TRBJ2-2, with D unresolved. The CDR3 runs to 14 residues. The germline V gene encodes CDR1 SGHAT and CDR2 FQNNGV. Between the trimmed V and J ends, which lost 6 bases and 3 bases, there was a span of 11 bases. The CDR3 bases are TGTGCCAGCAGTCCCGGGTTCTACACCGGGGAGCTGTTTTTT. Its protein is CASSPGFYTGELFF.

This clonotype showed up many times. The chain combines TRBV24-1 with TRBJ2-3; D is unclear. The CDR3 has 13 amino acids. Germline V gene data show CDR1 as KGHDR and CDR2 as SFDVKD. The V end lost 7 bases, the J end lost 2 bases, and 9 bases lay between the germline ends. CDR3 residues: CATRGRNTDTQYF. CDR3 DNA sequence: TGTGCCACCAGGGGCAGAAACACAGATACGCAGTATTTT.

As to this clonotype: A read error is possible here, since a much larger clone lies one base away. This sequence joins TRBV7-2 and TRBJ1-1; D ambiguous. The CDR3 length is 17 residues. Looked up from germline, CDR1 is SGHTA and CDR2 is FQGNSA. V shed 5 bases and J shed 3 bases, with 22 bases lying between them. CDR3 bases: TGTGCCAGCAGCGTCCCGGGAGCGGCATCTTGGTACACTGAAGCTTTCTTT. Translating gives CASSVPGAASWYTEAFF. Full variable domain (missing parts from reference TRBV7-2 and TRBJ1-1): GAGVSQSPSNKVTEKGKDVELRCDPISGHTALYWYRQSLGQGLEFLIYFQGNSAPDKSGLPSDRFSAERTGGSVSTLTIQRTQQEDSAVYLCASSVPGAASWYTEAFFGQGTRLTVV.

In regard to this clonotype: One base away lies a much larger clone, so this may be a sequencing read error. The chain combines TRBV20-1 with TRBJ1-5; no clear D gene. Per germline, CDR1 DFQATT and CDR2 SNEGSKA (reference sequence). The length of the CDR3 is 16 residues. Trimming took off 0 bases at V and 4 bases at J, with 16 bases between the two ends. The CDR3 sequence is CSAREVYGVSNQPQHF. CDR3 DNA sequence: TGCAGTGCTAGAGAGGTCTACGGAGTCTCGAATCAGCCCCAGCATTTT.

This clonotype was counted once. This clone may be a read error of a much larger clone one base away. The V call is TRBV9, the J call TRBJ2-3; D is unresolved. Matching the DNA end better, TRBJ1-5 makes the J call doubtful. This CDR3 comprises 16 residues. The germline V gene encodes CDR1 SGDLS and CDR2 YYNGEE. This chain's CDR3 is CASSALAGVATDTQHF. The CDR3 DNA reads as TGTGCCAGCAGCGCATTAGCGGGAGTGGCCACAGATACGCAGCATTTT.

This chain uses TRBV6-5 with TRBJ1-2, with a possible D match to TRBD1 (6 bases). Germline V CDR1 and CDR2: MNHEY, SVGAGI. The V gene lost 6 bases and the J gene lost 4 bases, with 15 bases spanning the gap. This CDR3 spans 14 amino acids. The CDR3 DNA is TGTGCCAGCAGCCCCACAGGGTTGAGCTATGGCTACACCTTC. It yields the protein CASSPTGLSYGYTF.

On this clonotype itself: A read error is possible here, since a much larger clone lies one base away. The chain combines TRBV4-1 with TRBJ2-3, with D perhaps TRBD2 (6 bases). The CDR3 spans 11 residues. Germline values: CDR1 MGHRA, CDR2 YSYEKL. V lost 10 bases and J lost 8, with 13 bases in between. CDR3 in DNA: TGCGCCACCGCGGAAGCGGGTACGCAGTATTTT. Its protein is CATAEAGTQYF.